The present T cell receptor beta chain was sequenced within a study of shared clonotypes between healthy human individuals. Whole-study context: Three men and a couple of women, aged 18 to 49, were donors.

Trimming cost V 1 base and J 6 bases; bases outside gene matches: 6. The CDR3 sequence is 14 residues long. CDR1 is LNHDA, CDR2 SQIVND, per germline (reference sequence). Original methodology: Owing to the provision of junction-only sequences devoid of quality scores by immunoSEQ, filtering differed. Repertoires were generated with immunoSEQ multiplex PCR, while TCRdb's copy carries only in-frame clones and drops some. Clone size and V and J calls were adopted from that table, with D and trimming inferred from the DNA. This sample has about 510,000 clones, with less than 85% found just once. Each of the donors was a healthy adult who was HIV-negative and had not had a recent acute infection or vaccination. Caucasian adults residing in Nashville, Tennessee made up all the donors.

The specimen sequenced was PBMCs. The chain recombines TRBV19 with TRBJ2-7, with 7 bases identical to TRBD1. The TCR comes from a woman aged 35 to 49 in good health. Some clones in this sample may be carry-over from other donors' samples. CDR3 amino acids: CASSIAGRGFEQYF. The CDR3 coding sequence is TGTGCCAGTAGTATAGCGGGCAGGGGGTTCGAGCAGTACTTC.